This is a list of T cell receptor beta chains from one sample in a study of shared clonotypes between healthy human individuals. The table came from immunoSEQ multiplex PCR; TCRdb's copy has only in-frame clones and leaves some out. The sample lists around 560,000 clones, around 95% occurring once. The specimen was naive CD8+ T cells sorted from blood. Source of these receptors: a woman younger than 45 in good health. Both conserved end residues are part of each CDR3. A D gene is named only where the DNA matches it firmly. Where a row states a size, it is once, few, many or the class of an expanded clone; other rows omit it.

d_gene	len	j_gene	v_gene	abundance	CDR3aa	CDR3nt
.	17	TRBJ2-5	TRBV7-8	.	CASSLDGIQTEQETQYF	TGTGCCAGCAGCTTAGATGGAATTCAGACAGAACAAGAGACCCAGTACTTC
.	13	TRBJ1-1	TRBV7-9	few	CASSLAGQPEAFF	TGTGCCAGCAGCTTGGCAGGGCAACCTGAAGCTTTCTTT
TRBD1	16	TRBJ1-1	TRBV2	.	CASTSRDRGQNTEAFF	TGTGCCAGCACGTCCCGGGACAGGGGGCAGAACACTGAAGCTTTCTTT
TRBD2	16	TRBJ2-7	TRBV7-8	once	CASSILTSGVNYEQYF	TGTGCCAGCAGCATACTGACTAGCGGGGTTAACTACGAGCAGTACTTC
.	16	TRBJ2-1	TRBV9	.	CASSVEGGGLNNEQFF	TGTGCCAGCAGCGTAGAGGGGGGAGGGCTGAACAATGAGCAGTTCTTC
TRBD2	17	TRBJ2-1	TRBV7-8	once	CASSLDGSGSSYNEQFF	TGTGCCAGCAGCTTAGATGGTAGCGGGAGCTCCTACAATGAGCAGTTCTTC
TRBD1	15	TRBJ1-4	TRBV9	.	CASSGRQGSNEKLFF	TGTGCCAGCAGTGGCAGACAGGGCAGTAATGAAAAACTGTTTTTT
.	15	TRBJ2-7	TRBV25-1	.	CASSAQGYPQNEQYF	TGTGCCAGCAGTGCCCAGGGCTACCCGCAAAACGAGCAGTACTTC
.	14	TRBJ1-5	TRBV2	.	CASSDRSAWGPQHF	TGTGCCAGCAGTGATCGGTCGGCTTGGGGGCCCCAGCATTTT
TRBD2	15	TRBJ2-7	TRBV9	.	CASSVGTSGSYEQYF	TGTGCCAGCAGCGTAGGTACTAGCGGGAGCTACGAGCAGTACTTC
.	12	TRBJ2-7	TRBV28	.	CAVGGDTYEQYF	TGTGCCGTCGGCGGGGATACCTACGAGCAGTACTTC
.	13	TRBJ2-7	TRBV30	.	CAWSGGISYEQYF	TGTGCCTGGAGTGGGGGGATATCCTACGAGCAGTACTTC
TRBD2	15	TRBJ2-7	TRBV4-1	.	CASSQKTSGVHEQYF	TGCGCCAGCAGCCAGAAGACTAGCGGTGTCCACGAGCAGTACTTC
.	16	TRBJ2-5	TRBV27	.	CASSLSVVGVQETQYF	TGTGCCAGCAGTTTATCGGTTGTGGGCGTACAAGAGACCCAGTACTTC
.	13	TRBJ1-5	TRBV27	.	CASSFDRYQPQHF	TGTGCCAGCAGTTTTGACAGGTATCAGCCCCAGCATTTT
.	13	TRBJ1-1	TRBV28	.	CASSFRLDTEAFF	TGTGCCAGCAGTTTCAGGTTGGACACTGAAGCTTTCTTT
.	13	TRBJ2-7	TRBV5-6	.	CASTSYRQREQYF	TGTGCCAGCACTTCGTACCGGCAGCGCGAGCAGTACTTC
.	14	TRBJ2-7	TRBV6-1	.	CASSEARGYYEQYF	TGTGCCAGCAGTGAAGCTCGGGGTTACTACGAGCAGTACTTC
TRBD1	14	TRBJ2-7	TRBV6-1	.	CASKPQGAPGEQYF	TGTGCCAGCAAGCCTCAGGGGGCGCCGGGCGAGCAGTACTTC
.	14	TRBJ1-1	TRBV27	.	CASSLLAGDTEAFF	TGTGCCAGCAGTTTATTGGCGGGGGACACTGAAGCTTTCTTT
.	13	TRBJ2-4	TRBV7-8	.	CASRVAGDSDQYF	TGTGCCAGCAGGGTAGCAGGGGATTCGGATCAGTACTTC
TRBD1	15	TRBJ1-5	TRBV2	.	CASRGGTGGNQPQHF	TGTGCCAGCAGGGGGGGAACAGGGGGCAATCAGCCCCAGCATTTT
.	13	TRBJ2-7	TRBV14	.	CASSLDITYEQYF	TGTGCCAGCAGCCTGGACATCACCTACGAGCAGTACTTC
.	16	TRBJ2-1	TRBV27	.	CASKESTGSNRLEQFF	TGTGCCAGCAAGGAATCGACCGGGTCAAACCGGCTGGAGCAGTTCTTC
TRBD2	18	TRBJ2-4	TRBV7-9	.	CASSPSMVIAGEQNIQYF	TGTGCCAGCAGCCCTAGTATGGTAATAGCGGGAGAGCAAAACATTCAGTACTTC
.	13	TRBJ2-1	TRBV27	once	CASSGISYNEQFF	TGTGCCAGCAGCGGCATCTCCTACAATGAGCAGTTCTTC
.	15	TRBJ1-1	TRBV9	.	CASSVVAGMNTEAFF	TGTGCCAGCAGCGTGGTAGCAGGCATGAACACTGAAGCTTTCTTT
TRBD2	14	TRBJ2-7	TRBV28	.	CASSLLAGGREQYF	TGTGCCAGCAGTCTCCTAGCGGGAGGGCGCGAGCAGTACTTC
TRBD1	13	TRBJ1-1	TRBV19	.	CASTDRVDTEAFF	TGTGCCAGCACGGACAGGGTGGACACTGAAGCTTTCTTT
TRBD2	18	TRBJ2-7	TRBV18	.	CASSRPAGRLAGSYEQYF	TGTGCCAGCTCCCGCCCCGCCGGAAGGCTAGCGGGTTCCTACGAGCAGTACTTC
TRBD2	15	TRBJ2-1	TRBV27	.	CASSAGTSGNNEQFF	TGTGCCAGCAGCGCTGGGACTAGCGGGAACAATGAGCAGTTCTTC
TRBD1	15	TRBJ1-2	TRBV6-4	.	CASSETGGFNYGYTF	TGTGCCAGCAGTGAGACAGGGGGGTTCAACTATGGCTACACCTTC
.	13	TRBJ1-2	TRBV29-1	.	CSVDTGVNYGYTF	TGCAGCGTAGATACAGGAGTCAACTATGGCTACACCTTC
TRBD2	18	TRBJ2-1	TRBV5-6	.	CASSLNLAGGPGYNEQFF	TGTGCCAGCAGCTTGAACCTAGCGGGAGGGCCGGGTTACAATGAGCAGTTCTTC
.	15	TRBJ1-3	TRBV9	.	CASSVAGRAGNTIYF	TGTGCCAGCAGCGTAGCAGGGAGGGCTGGAAACACCATATATTTT
.	13	TRBJ2-7	TRBV19	.	CASSIRGFYEQYF	TGTGCCAGTAGTATAAGAGGGTTCTACGAGCAGTACTTC
.	19	TRBJ2-7	TRBV15	.	CATSRDRVRPSGFTYEQYF	TGTGCCACCAGCAGAGATAGGGTGAGGCCTAGTGGCTTTACCTACGAGCAGTACTTC
.	14	TRBJ2-7	TRBV7-8	once	CASSSGVGAYEQYF	TGTGCCAGCAGCTCTGGGGTGGGTGCCTACGAGCAGTACTTC
.	13	TRBJ1-1	TRBV5-1	.	CASSPPMSTEAFF	TGCGCCAGCAGCCCGCCAATGTCCACTGAAGCTTTCTTT
TRBD1	15	TRBJ1-5	TRBV19	.	CATRTGGHSNQPQHF	TGTGCCACCAGGACAGGGGGCCATAGCAATCAGCCCCAGCATTTT
.	15	TRBJ2-7	TRBV14	.	CASSQVQGGTYEQYF	TGTGCCAGCAGCCAAGTACAGGGAGGCACCTACGAGCAGTACTTC
.	14	TRBJ2-3	TRBV7-9	once	CASSLAQGTDTQYF	TGTGCCAGCAGCTTAGCACAGGGCACAGATACGCAGTATTTT
.	14	TRBJ2-1	TRBV5-1	.	CASSRSSDGNEQFF	TGCGCCAGCAGCCGGAGTAGTGACGGCAATGAGCAGTTCTTC
TRBD2	15	TRBJ2-7	TRBV9	.	CASSVGGTSFIEQYF	TGTGCCAGCAGCGTAGGGGGGACTAGTTTTATCGAGCAGTACTTC
TRBD2	13	TRBJ2-1	TRBV30	.	CAWSGLAGDEQFF	TGTGCCTGGAGTGGACTAGCGGGAGACGAGCAGTTCTTC
TRBD1	15	TRBJ2-5	TRBV29-1	.	CSVDLRDRGKETQYF	TGCAGCGTTGATCTCCGGGACAGGGGGAAAGAGACCCAGTACTTC
.	14	TRBJ1-3	TRBV28	.	CASRLRQRGNTIYF	TGTGCCAGCAGGCTGAGACAGCGGGGAAACACCATATATTTT
.	12	TRBJ2-1	TRBV6-5	.	CASSYRGSEQFF	TGTGCCAGCAGTTATAGAGGGAGTGAGCAGTTCTTC
.	15	TRBJ1-3	TRBV19	.	CASTRTVHSGNTIYF	TGTGCCAGTACCAGGACAGTACACTCTGGAAACACCATATATTTT
TRBD2	14	TRBJ2-7	TRBV27	.	CASSLGGSSYEQYF	TGTGCCAGCAGTTTGGGCGGGAGTTCTTACGAGCAGTACTTC
TRBD1	14	TRBJ2-7	TRBV6-6	.	CATEQGAKGYEQYF	TGTGCCACCGAACAGGGGGCGAAAGGATACGAGCAGTACTTC
.	13	TRBJ2-7	TRBV5-1	.	CASREQGSVEQYF	TGCGCCAGCAGGGAACAGGGTTCTGTCGAGCAGTACTTC
TRBD2	15	TRBJ2-1	TRBV7-9	.	CASTLSGTSYNEQFF	TGTGCCAGCACCTTAAGCGGGACCTCCTACAATGAGCAGTTCTTC
.	14	TRBJ2-1	TRBV5-1	.	CASSAGAYAYEQFF	TGCGCCAGCAGCGCCGGAGCGTATGCATATGAGCAGTTCTTC
TRBD2	16	TRBJ2-3	TRBV27	.	CASRLAGVARGDTQYF	TGTGCCAGCAGACTAGCGGGAGTTGCGCGGGGAGATACGCAGTATTTT
TRBD2	15	TRBJ2-1	TRBV7-9	.	CASSPSGSSYNEQFF	TGTGCCAGCAGCCCGAGCGGGAGCTCCTACAATGAGCAGTTCTTC
.	12	TRBJ1-2	TRBV28	.	CASSFTRVGYTF	TGTGCCAGCAGTTTTACCCGGGTAGGCTACACCTTC
.	14	TRBJ1-2	TRBV27	.	CASSLDAGSYGYTF	TGTGCCAGCAGTTTAGACGCGGGGAGCTATGGCTACACCTTC
TRBD2	15	TRBJ2-1	TRBV7-9	.	CASSPRLAGNNEQFF	TGTGCCAGCAGCCCTCGACTAGCGGGGAACAATGAGCAGTTCTTC
.	13	TRBJ2-7	TRBV7-9	.	CASSSGVSHEQYF	TGTGCCAGCAGCTCCGGGGTATCCCACGAGCAGTACTTC